The 14 T cell receptor beta chains reported below all come from one sample, sequenced in a study of T cell changes during pregnancy in multiple sclerosis. Clones were read by immunoSEQ multiplex PCR, and TCRdb kept only the in-frame ones, dropping some. Altogether more than 25,000 clones are present, around 92% being singletons, with the ten largest covering 3% to 5%. This specimen was CD8+ T cells from peripheral blood mononuclear cells, taken in the second trimester of pregnancy. The source is a female donor in good health, enrolled as a control in a pregnancy study.

This rearrangement joins TRBV7-9 to TRBJ1-1, with D tentatively TRBD1 (6 bases). CDR3 length equals 15 residues. Germline V gives CDR1 SEHNR, CDR2 FQNEAQ (reference sequence). Trimming cost V 5 bases and J 0 bases, with 13 bases left between them. The CDR3 DNA reads TGTGCCAGCAGCGAGTTGACAGGACTGAACACTGAAGCTTTCTTT. This encodes CASSELTGLNTEAFF.

The chain has TRBV25-1 and TRBJ2-2, with a possible D match to TRBD2 (6 bases). The CDR3 is 14 residues long. Per the germline V gene, CDR1 is MGHDK and CDR2 is SYGVNS. Trimming stripped 6 bases from V and 0 bases from J, with 8 bases between. The DNA of the CDR3 is TGTGCCAGCAGGGACTACTCGAACACCGGGGAGCTGTTTTTT. Protein sequence: CASRDYSNTGELFF.

This chain links TRBV7-3 with TRBJ1-5; no clear D. The CDR3 runs to 15 residues. CDR1 and CDR2 from the germline V gene are SGHTA and FQGTGA. Trimming took off 8 bases at V and 0 bases at J, with 14 bases between the two ends. For the CDR3, the DNA is TGTGCCAGCTTTCGCGGGAAAAATAGCAATCAGCCCCAGCATTTT. Its protein is CASFRGKNSNQPQHF.

The chain employs TRBV9 and TRBJ2-7; TRBD2 is a possible D gene (7 bases). V lost 0 bases and J 4 bases, leaving 14 bases between the germline ends. The CDR3 extends over 15 amino acids. Germline V lookup: CDR1 SGDLS, CDR2 YYNGEE. DNA of the CDR3: TGTGCCAGCAGCGTAGCATGGGGAGGGGGTTACGAGCAGTACTTC. Encoded protein: CASSVAWGGGYEQYF.

This chain joins TRBV7-9 and TRBJ2-7; no clear D. Germline-derived CDR1 and CDR2 are SEHNR and FQNEAQ (reference sequence). Trimming left V 10 bases short and J 5 bases short, with 30 bases between. CDR3 length equals 17 residues. In DNA form, the CDR3 reads TGTGCCACCCGCACAGACACGGCGTCCCTTTTATGGGACGAGCAGTACTTC. Protein product: CATRTDTASLLWDEQYF.

J is TRBJ2-2 and V is TRBV7-3; the match to TRBD1 covers 10 bases. CDR3 size: 15 residues. Germline V gene data show CDR1 as SGHTA and CDR2 as FQGTGA. J lost 4 bases, V lost 3 bases, and 2 bases had no gene match. CDR3 sequence reads: CASSLTGGGTGELFF. As DNA, the CDR3 is TGTGCCAGCAGCTTGACAGGGGGCGGCACCGGGGAGCTGTTTTTT.

This clone came up once. V and J are TRBV6-5 and TRBJ2-2; D ambiguous. The ends were cut back, 2 bases at V and 2 bases at J, with 6 bases in the middle. The CDR3 is 14 amino acids. Germline assignment: CDR1 MNHEY and CDR2 SVGAGI. The CDR3 is CASSYPHNTGELFF. The CDR3 DNA follows: TGTGCCAGCAGTTACCCACATAACACCGGGGAGCTGTTTTTT.

J is TRBJ1-1 and V is TRBV19, with D possibly TRBD1 on 6 matching bases. V gave up 5 bases and J gave up 4 bases, with 14 bases separating them. CDR1 and CDR2 (germline): LNHDA, SQIVND (reference sequence). This CDR3 is built from 14 residues. CDR3 in DNA: TGTGCCAGTAGTTCCTGGGACATTTCCACTGAAGCTTTCTTT. Translated: CASSSWDISTEAFF.

The J gene is TRBJ2-7, the V gene TRBV18, with D possibly TRBD1 on 6 matching bases. V gave up 3 bases and J gave up 8 bases, with 11 bases separating them. CDR3 length equals 12 residues. Germline lookup yields CDR1 KGHSH and CDR2 LQKENI. The CDR3 sequence: CASSPNREKQYF. The CDR3 region has the DNA TGTGCCAGCTCACCTAACAGGGAAAAGCAGTACTTC.

V usage is TRBV27 and J usage is TRBJ1-1; the match to TRBD1 covers 12 bases. V lost 6 bases and J lost 1; bases outside the gene matches: 6. CDR3 length: 16 residues. Germline V lookup: CDR1 MNHEY, CDR2 SMNVEV (reference sequence). The CDR3 loop is CASSVPGQGANTEAFF. The CDR3, as DNA: TGTGCCAGCAGCGTCCCGGGACAGGGGGCGAACACTGAAGCTTTCTTT.

This clone turned up a few times. The chain is built from TRBV12-5 and TRBJ1-1; 7 bases align to TRBD1. Trimming at V came to 2 bases and at J to 3 bases, leaving 6 bases not matched to a gene. CDR3 size: 15 residues. Germline assignment: CDR1 LGHNT and CDR2 FRNRAP. Here the CDR3 reads CASGLSSDRDTEAFF. DNA for the CDR3: TGTGCTAGTGGTTTGTCAAGTGACAGGGACACTGAAGCTTTCTTT. The full variable domain, its missing parts supplied by reference TRBV12-5 and TRBJ1-1, is DARVTQTPRHKVTEMGQEVTMRCQPILGHNTVFWYRQTMMQGLELLAYFRNRAPLDDSGMPKDRFSAEMPDATLATLKIQPSEPRDSAVYFCASGLSSDRDTEAFFGQGTRLTVV.

The chain joins TRBV5-4 to TRBJ1-6, with D maybe TRBD1 (5 bases). Trimming took off 2 bases at V and 10 bases at J, with 13 bases between the two ends. Germline CDR1 is SGHNT and CDR2 is YYREEE (reference sequence). This CDR3 is 14 amino acids long. CDR3 region: CASSFNGGGSPLHF. CDR3 nucleotide sequence: TGTGCCAGCAGCTTTAACGGGGGTGGCTCACCCCTCCACTTT.

This sequence joins TRBV25-1 and TRBJ2-1; the match to TRBD1 covers 10 bases. The CDR3 consists of 13 residues. J lost 8 bases, V lost 6 bases, and 4 bases had no gene match. Germline-derived CDR1 and CDR2 are MGHDK and SYGVNS. The CDR3 DNA reads TGTGCCAGCAGGGGACAGGGGTGGTATGAGCAGTTCTTC. Protein: CASRGQGWYEQFF.

This chain uses TRBV2 with TRBJ1-2; 7 bases are shared with TRBD1. Germline V gives CDR1 SNHLY, CDR2 FYNNEI. The junction had 14 bases not matched to a gene; V was cut back by 8 bases and J by 5 bases. This CDR3 comprises 15 residues. The CDR3 is CASYGQVGIRYGYTF. Here the CDR3 DNA reads TGTGCCAGCTACGGACAGGTGGGGATCCGATATGGCTACACCTTC. The full variable domain, completed using reference TRBV2 and TRBJ1-2, is EPEVTQTPSHQVTQMGQEVILRCVPISNHLYFYWYRQILGQKVEFLVSFYNNEISEKSEIFDDQFSVERPDGSNFTLKIRSTKLEDSAMYFCASYGQVGIRYGYTFGSGTRLTVV.